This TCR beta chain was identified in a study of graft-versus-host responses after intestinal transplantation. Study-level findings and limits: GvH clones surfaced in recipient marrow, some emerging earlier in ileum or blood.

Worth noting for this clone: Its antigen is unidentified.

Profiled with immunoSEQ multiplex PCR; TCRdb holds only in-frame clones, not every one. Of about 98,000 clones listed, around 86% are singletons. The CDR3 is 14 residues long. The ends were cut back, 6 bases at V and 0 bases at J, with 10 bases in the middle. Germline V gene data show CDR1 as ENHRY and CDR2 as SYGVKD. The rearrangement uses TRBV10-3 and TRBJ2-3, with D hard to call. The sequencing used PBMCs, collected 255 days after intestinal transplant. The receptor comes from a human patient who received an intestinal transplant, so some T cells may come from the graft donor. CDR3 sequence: CAIREYASTDTQYF. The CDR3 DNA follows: TGTGCCATCAGAGAATATGCTAGCACAGATACGCAGTATTTT.